These 20 T cell receptor beta chains were all obtained from the same sample, sequenced in a study of blood T cell repertoires in COVID-19. Assay used: immunoSEQ multiplex PCR; TCRdb lists only in-frame clones, some missing. The sample carries approximately 270,000 clones, about 89% recorded once. Material for sequencing was peripheral blood. These TCRs come from a man aged 50-59 years with acute or convalescent COVID-19.

The chain recombines TRBV7-9 with TRBJ2-7, with D maybe TRBD1 (5 bases). This CDR3 spans 14 amino acids. Deletions cut 5 bases from V and 3 bases from J, with 14 bases between. Germline assignment: CDR1 SEHNR and CDR2 FQNEAQ (reference sequence). CDR3 bases: TGTGCCAGCAGCGACGTGATTAGGGGCTACGAGCAGTACTTC. Protein sequence: CASSDVIRGYEQYF.

V gene TRBV3-1 (or the pseudogene TRBV3-2) combines with J gene TRBJ1-3, with D uncertain. V was shortened by 4 bases and J by 3 bases, with 10 bases between the two germline ends. This CDR3 is built from 14 residues. CDR1 and CDR2 from the germline V gene are LGHDT and YNNKEL (reference sequence). The CDR3 bases are TGTGCCAGCAGCCCGAGGAGTGGTGGAAACACCATATATTTT. The encoded protein is CASSPRSGGNTIYF.

The rearrangement joins TRBV4-2 to TRBJ2-2; D is uncertain. Germline V gene sequence: CDR1 LGHNA, CDR2 YNFKEQ. Trimming cost V 1 base and J 3 bases, with 9 bases left between them. The CDR3 runs to 15 residues. The CDR3 loop reads CASSQAPRDTGELFF. CDR3 sequence (DNA): TGTGCCAGCAGCCAAGCACCACGGGACACCGGGGAGCTGTTTTTT.

The chain carries TRBV15 and TRBJ2-2; D is unclear. Germline values: CDR1 LNHNV, CDR2 YYDKDF (reference sequence). The V end was cut by 6 bases, the J end by 4 bases, with 15 bases between. The CDR3 is 15 residues long. CDR3 loop: CATRGSDLGTGELFF. Here the CDR3 DNA reads TGTGCCACCAGGGGTAGTGACTTGGGCACCGGGGAGCTGTTTTTT.

This chain links TRBV11-3 with TRBJ1-1; maybe TRBD1 (5 bases). V was clipped by 5 bases and J by 1 base, with 8 bases between them. Germline CDR1 reads SGHNT; CDR2 reads YENEEA. This CDR3 comprises 13 residues. CDR3 sequence reads: CASSGGGNTEAFF. CDR3 sequence (DNA): TGTGCCAGCAGCGGGGGAGGGAACACTGAAGCTTTCTTT.

This sequence joins TRBV30 and TRBJ1-6; TRBD1 agrees at 10 bases. The trim removed 5 bases at V and 10 bases at J, leaving 11 bases unmatched. The CDR3 has 15 residues. Germline lookup yields CDR1 GTSNPN and CDR2 SVGIG (reference sequence). In DNA form, the CDR3 reads TGTGCCTGGGGCGGACAGGGGGGCCTTGGGTCACCCCTCCACTTT. It is translated as CAWGGQGGLGSPLHF.

The CDR3 region is CAWSGLGGGQPQHF. As DNA, the CDR3 is TGTGCCTGGAGTGGATTGGGTGGAGGCCAGCCCCAGCATTTT. The V and J genes are TRBV30 and TRBJ1-5; D is unclear. CDR1 is GTSNPN and CDR2 is SVGIG in the germline V gene (reference sequence). The CDR3 extends over 14 amino acids. Deletions cut 1 base from V and 7 bases from J, with 14 bases between.

V is TRBV5-1 and J is TRBJ2-5; D perhaps matches TRBD2 (6 bases). Between the trimmed V and J ends, which lost 4 bases and 3 bases, there was a span of 13 bases. CDR1 and CDR2 from the germline V gene are SGHRS and YFSETQ. The CDR3 is 14 residues long. The CDR3 loop is CASSGGDLEETQYF. The CDR3 DNA sequence: TGCGCCAGCAGCGGAGGGGACTTGGAAGAGACCCAGTACTTC.

This chain uses TRBV3-1 (or the pseudogene TRBV3-2) with TRBJ1-6; D may be TRBD1 (6 bases). V lost 6 bases and J lost 3, with 9 bases in between. Germline CDR1 LGHDT, CDR2 YNNKEL (reference sequence). This CDR3 is 14 amino acids long. The CDR3 bases are TGTGCCAGCAGGGGGGCCAACTATAATTCACCCCTCCACTTT. It specifies CASRGANYNSPLHF.

The V and J genes are TRBV7-3 and TRBJ2-2; TRBD1 is a possible D gene (5 bases). V lost 7 bases, J lost 5 bases, and 20 bases lay in between. The CDR3 runs 16 residues. CDR1 SGHTA and CDR2 FQGTGA come from the germline V gene. The CDR3 sequence: CASTYLGVGKTGELFF. CDR3 nucleotide sequence: TGTGCCAGCACCTACCTAGGGGTAGGGAAAACCGGGGAGCTGTTTTTT.

The V call is TRBV12-3 or TRBV12-4, the J call TRBJ2-1; maybe TRBD2 (5 bases). There are 12 residues in the CDR3. Trimming cost V 1 base and J 13 bases, with 11 bases left between them. The chain's CDR3 is CASSLGGPPQFF. In DNA form, the CDR3 reads TGTGCCAGCAGTTTAGGCGGGCCCCCTCAGTTCTTC.

V usage is TRBV9 and J usage is TRBJ1-5; 9 nucleotides line up with TRBD1. Trimming took 7 bases from V and 7 from J; bases not matched to a gene: 9. Germline V gene lookup returns CDR1 SGDLS and CDR2 YYNGEE. The CDR3 sequence is 14 residues long. In DNA, the CDR3 is TGTGCCAGCGGAGGGAGGACAGGGGACCAGCCCCAGCATTTT. Protein product: CASGGRTGDQPQHF.

The chain carries TRBV5-1 and TRBJ2-1; D gene ambiguous. This CDR3 is built from 13 residues. Trimming removed 9 bases from V and 4 bases from J, with 14 bases in between. In germline, CDR1 is SGHRS, CDR2 YFSETQ. In DNA form, the CDR3 reads TGCGCCACCCGCGCAGACTTATACAATGAGCAGTTCTTC. This codes for CATRADLYNEQFF.

The gene calls are TRBV2 and TRBJ2-1; TRBD2 agrees at 11 bases. After removal of 4 bases from V and 6 bases from J, the junction contained 8 bases not matched to a gene. CDR3 length equals 16 residues. Germline values: CDR1 SNHLY, CDR2 FYNNEI. The CDR3 spells CASSGQTSGVSNEQFF. The DNA for the CDR3 is TGTGCCAGCAGTGGGCAGACTAGCGGGGTTAGCAATGAGCAGTTCTTC.

V is TRBV7-9 and J is TRBJ2-7, with 8 bases that match TRBD2. The germline gives CDR1 SEHNR, CDR2 FQNEAQ (reference sequence). CDR3 length: 13 amino acids. Trimming removed 5 bases from V and 2 bases from J; junction bases left unmatched: 2. The DNA for the CDR3 is TGTGCCAGCAGCAAGGGACTAGCCTACGAGCAGTACTTC. The encoded protein is CASSKGLAYEQYF.

The chain couples TRBV27 to TRBJ2-1; the match to TRBD1 covers 9 bases. After removal of 5 bases from V and 9 bases from J, the junction contained 14 bases not matched to a gene. Germline V CDR1 and CDR2: MNHEY, SMNVEV (reference sequence). The CDR3 sequence is 16 residues long. CDR3 DNA: TGTGCCAGCAGTGGGGGCGGGGACAGGGAGGGTGGTGAGCAGTTCTTC. Amino acid sequence: CASSGGGDREGGEQFF.

This clone was counted a single time. The J gene is TRBJ2-3, the V gene TRBV7-9; D gene unclear. The V end lost 3 bases, the J end lost 2 bases, and 9 bases lay between the germline ends. Germline V gene sequence: CDR1 SEHNR, CDR2 FQNEAQ (reference sequence). The CDR3 sequence is 14 residues long. The chain's CDR3 is CASSFNTHTDTQYF. As DNA, the CDR3 is TGTGCCAGCAGCTTTAACACCCACACAGATACGCAGTATTTT.

The rearrangement links TRBV3-1 (or the pseudogene TRBV3-2) to TRBJ2-7, with D possibly being TRBD2 (6 bases). CDR3 length equals 13 residues. V lost 3 bases, J lost 1 base, and 7 bases lay in between. Germline V CDR1 and CDR2: LGHDT, YNNKEL (reference sequence). Here the CDR3 reads CASSQGRSYEQYF. The DNA for the CDR3 is TGTGCCAGCAGCCAGGGGAGGTCCTACGAGCAGTACTTC.

Notes on this clone: The junction departs from the called germline gene at one end, perhaps through a read error. This sequence joins TRBV6-5 and TRBJ2-3; maybe TRBD2 (6 bases). The CDR3 is 16 residues long. Germline V gene lookup returns CDR1 MNHEY and CDR2 SVGAGI. The CDR3 DNA reads as TGTGCCAGCAGCTACTTCGGGGCTAGCGGCACAGATACGCAGTATTTT. Its protein is CASSYFGASGTDTQYF.

J is TRBJ2-7 and V is TRBV7-8; weak D call: TRBD1 (9 bases). Germline assignment: CDR1 SGHVS and CDR2 FQNEAQ. V lost 4 bases, J lost 1 base, and 14 bases lay in between. The CDR3 is 15 amino acids. Written as DNA, the CDR3 is TGTGCCAGCAGCTCGGGGGGGACAGGGTCCTACGAGCAGTACTTC. Translated, it gives CASSSGGTGSYEQYF.